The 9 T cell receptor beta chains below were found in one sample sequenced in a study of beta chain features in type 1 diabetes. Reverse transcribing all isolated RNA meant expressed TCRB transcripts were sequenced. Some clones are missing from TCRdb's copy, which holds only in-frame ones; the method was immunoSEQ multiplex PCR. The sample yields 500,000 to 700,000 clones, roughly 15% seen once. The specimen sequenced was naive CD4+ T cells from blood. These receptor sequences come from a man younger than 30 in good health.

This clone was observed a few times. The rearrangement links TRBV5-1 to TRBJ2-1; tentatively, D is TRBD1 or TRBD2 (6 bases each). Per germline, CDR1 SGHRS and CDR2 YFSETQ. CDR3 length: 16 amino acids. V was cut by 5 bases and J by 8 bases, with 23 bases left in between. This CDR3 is CASSLAGGLQGDEQFF. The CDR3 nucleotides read TGCGCCAGCAGTCTCGCTGGGGGGCTGCAAGGCGATGAGCAGTTCTTC.

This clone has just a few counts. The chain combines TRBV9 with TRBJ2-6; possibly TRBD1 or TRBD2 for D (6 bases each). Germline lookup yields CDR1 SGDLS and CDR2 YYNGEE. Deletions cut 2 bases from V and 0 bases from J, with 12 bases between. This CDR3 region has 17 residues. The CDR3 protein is CASSVGGGSSGANVLTF. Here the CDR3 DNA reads TGTGCCAGCAGCGTTGGAGGGGGGTCCTCTGGGGCCAACGTCCTGACTTTC.

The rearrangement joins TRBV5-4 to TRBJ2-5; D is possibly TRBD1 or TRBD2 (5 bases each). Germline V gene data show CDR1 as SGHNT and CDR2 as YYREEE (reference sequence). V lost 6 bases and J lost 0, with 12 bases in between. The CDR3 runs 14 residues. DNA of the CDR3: TGTGCCAGCACCGTGGGGACGTACCAAGAGACCCAGTACTTC. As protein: CASTVGTYQETQYF.

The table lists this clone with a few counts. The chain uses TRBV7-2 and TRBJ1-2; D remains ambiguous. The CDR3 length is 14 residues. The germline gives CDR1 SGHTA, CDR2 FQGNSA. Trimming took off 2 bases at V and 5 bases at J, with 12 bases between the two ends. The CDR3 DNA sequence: TGTGCCAGCAGCTTACGAGGGTTTGGGTATGGCTACACCTTC. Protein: CASSLRGFGYGYTF.

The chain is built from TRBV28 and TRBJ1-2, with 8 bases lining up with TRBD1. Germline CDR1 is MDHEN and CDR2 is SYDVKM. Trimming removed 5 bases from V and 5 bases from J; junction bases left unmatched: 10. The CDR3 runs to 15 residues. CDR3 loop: CASSTTGTGTYGYTF. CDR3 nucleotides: TGTGCCAGCAGTACCACCGGGACAGGAACATATGGCTACACCTTC.

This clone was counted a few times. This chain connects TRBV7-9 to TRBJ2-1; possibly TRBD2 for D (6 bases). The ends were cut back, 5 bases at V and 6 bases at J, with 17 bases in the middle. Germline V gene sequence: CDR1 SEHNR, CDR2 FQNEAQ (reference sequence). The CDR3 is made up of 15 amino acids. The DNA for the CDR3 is TGTGCCAGCAGCCCGGGAGAAAGATCGTCCAATGAGCAGTTCTTC. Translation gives CASSPGERSSNEQFF.

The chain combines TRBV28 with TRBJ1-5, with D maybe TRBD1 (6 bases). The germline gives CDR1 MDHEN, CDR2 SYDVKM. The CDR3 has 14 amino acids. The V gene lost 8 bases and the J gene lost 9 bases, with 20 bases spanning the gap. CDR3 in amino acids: CASRLGTLDRPQHF. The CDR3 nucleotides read TGTGCCAGCCGTCTCGGGACATTAGACCGGCCCCAGCATTTT.

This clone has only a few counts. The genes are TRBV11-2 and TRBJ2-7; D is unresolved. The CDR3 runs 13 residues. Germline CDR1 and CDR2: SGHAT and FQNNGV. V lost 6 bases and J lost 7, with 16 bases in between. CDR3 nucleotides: TGTGCCAGCAGGGTTTTAGCCGCCCCAGAGCAGTACTTC. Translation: CASRVLAAPEQYF.

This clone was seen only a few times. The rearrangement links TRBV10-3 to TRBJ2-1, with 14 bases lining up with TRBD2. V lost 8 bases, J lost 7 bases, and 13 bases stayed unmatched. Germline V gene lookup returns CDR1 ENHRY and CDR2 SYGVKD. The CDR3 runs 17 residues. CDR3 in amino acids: CAISGTSGSGPRNEQFF. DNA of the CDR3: TGTGCCATCTCCGGGACTAGCGGGAGTGGGCCTCGAAATGAGCAGTTCTTC.